The rows below give T cell receptor beta chains drawn from one sample of a study of T cells after posttransplantation cyclophosphamide. The protocol was immunoSEQ multiplex PCR, while the TCRdb copy is restricted to in-frame clones and leaves out a portion. This sample carries 20,000 to 30,000 clones and no singletons, and 4% to 5.5% goes to the top ten. The source material was PBMCs. These receptor sequences come from a woman between 50 and 59 years old in good health, CMV-negative, and a related stem cell transplant donor. Both conserved end residues are trimmed from each CDR3. D genes are given only for firm matches.

10	-	TRBJ1-2	TRBV2	ASRSGGEGYT
13	TRBD1	TRBJ1-5	TRBV7-2	ASSLAGTGAQPQH
18	-	TRBJ1-3	TRBV15	ATSRNLEAGSGSFGNTIY
13	TRBD1	TRBJ1-2	TRBV19	ASSIRQGWDYGYT
13	TRBD1	TRBJ2-2	TRBV5-1	ASSLVAGGIGELF
13	TRBD1	TRBJ1-3	TRBV19	ASSQQGTSGNTIY
10	-	TRBJ2-1	TRBV7-9	ASRKDSNEQF
12	-	TRBJ1-3	TRBV4-1	ASSQVLIGNTIY
10	TRBD1	TRBJ1-1	TRBV30	AWNDRGRGAF
13	-	TRBJ1-5	TRBV19	ASKNRAEGNQPQH
12	TRBD1	TRBJ1-1	TRBV5-1	ASSLGTGKAEAF
13	TRBD1	TRBJ1-2	TRBV19	ASSTGQGVGYGYT
16	-	TRBJ1-3	TRBV7-8	ASSPLWGPLNSGNTIY